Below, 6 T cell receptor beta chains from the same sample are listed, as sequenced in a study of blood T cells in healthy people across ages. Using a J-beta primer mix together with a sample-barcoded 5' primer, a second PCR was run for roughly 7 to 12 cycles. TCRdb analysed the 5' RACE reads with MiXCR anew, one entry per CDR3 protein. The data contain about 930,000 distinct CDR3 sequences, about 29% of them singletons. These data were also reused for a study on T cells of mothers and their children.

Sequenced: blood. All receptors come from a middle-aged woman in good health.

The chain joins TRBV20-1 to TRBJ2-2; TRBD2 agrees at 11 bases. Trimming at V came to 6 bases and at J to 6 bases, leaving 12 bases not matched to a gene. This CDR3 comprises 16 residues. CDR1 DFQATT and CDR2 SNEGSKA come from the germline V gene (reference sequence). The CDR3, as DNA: TGCAGTGCACGACTAGCGGGACTTAACCGAGCCGGGGAGCTGTTTTTT. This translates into CSARLAGLNRAGELFF.

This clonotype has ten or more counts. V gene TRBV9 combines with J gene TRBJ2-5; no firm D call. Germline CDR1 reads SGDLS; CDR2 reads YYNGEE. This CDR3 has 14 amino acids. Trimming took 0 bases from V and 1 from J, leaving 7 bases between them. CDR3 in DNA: TGTGCCAGCAGCGTAGCTGCTTTCCAAGAGACCCAGTACTTC. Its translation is CASSVAAFQETQYF.

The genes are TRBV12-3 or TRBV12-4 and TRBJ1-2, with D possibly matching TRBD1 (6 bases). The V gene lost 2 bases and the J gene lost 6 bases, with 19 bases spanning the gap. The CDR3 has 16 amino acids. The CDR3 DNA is TGTGCCAGCAGTTTAAGGGGGGTGCCTCCTTATAATGGCTACACCTTC. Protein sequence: CASSLRGVPPYNGYTF.

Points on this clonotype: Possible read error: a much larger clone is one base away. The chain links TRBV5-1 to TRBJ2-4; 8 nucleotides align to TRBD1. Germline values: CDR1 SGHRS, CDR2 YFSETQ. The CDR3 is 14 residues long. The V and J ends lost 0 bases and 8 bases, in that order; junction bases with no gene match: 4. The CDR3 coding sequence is TGCGCCAGCAGCTTGGAGGACAGGGAGGACATTCAGTACTTC. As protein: CASSLEDREDIQYF.

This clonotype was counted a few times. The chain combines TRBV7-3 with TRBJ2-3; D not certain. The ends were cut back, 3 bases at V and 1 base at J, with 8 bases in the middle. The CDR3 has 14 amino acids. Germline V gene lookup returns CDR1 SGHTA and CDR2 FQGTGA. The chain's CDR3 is CASSLGSRTDTQYF. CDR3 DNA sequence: TGTGCCAGCAGCTTGGGCAGCCGCACAGATACGCAGTATTTT.

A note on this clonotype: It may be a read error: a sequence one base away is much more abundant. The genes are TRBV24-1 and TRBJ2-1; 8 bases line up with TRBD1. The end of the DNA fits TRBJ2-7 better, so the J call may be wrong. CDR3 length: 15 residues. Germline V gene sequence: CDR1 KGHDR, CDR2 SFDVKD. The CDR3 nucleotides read TGTGCCACCAGTGATCCCAGGACAGGGAACAATGAGCAGTACTTC. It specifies CATSDPRTGNNEQYF.